The clone carrying this TCR beta chain was counted a few times. Its cognate antigen is unknown. The data were taken from a study of T cell repertoires in cytomegalovirus infection. Turning to the study itself: Indications of both CMV infection and matching HLA type were provided by public TCR beta signatures.

A single record per CDR3 protein comes from TCRdb applying MiXCR to the reads. The sample lists 180,000 or so distinct CDR3 sequences, 17% occurring once. There are 13 residues in the CDR3. The germline V gene has CDR1 DFQATT and CDR2 SNEGSKA (reference sequence). V shed 6 bases and J 4 bases; nucleotides not matched to a gene: 9. Study conclusions and caveats: HLA-C-restricted, CMV-specific TCR beta clonotypes were dominant ex vivo. Of the TCR beta families, the public ones yielded a cumulative frequency that identified carriers of CMV plus the relevant HLA.

The receptor was derived from a human donor in good health (CMV status not recorded). Some clones in this sample may be carry-over from other donors' samples. The chain uses TRBV20-1 and TRBJ2-7; 7 bases are shared with TRBD1. Source material: CD8+ T cells from PBMCs. CDR3 coding DNA: TGCAGTGCATCAAACAGGGGTTCTTACGAGCAGTACTTC. Translating it yields CSASNRGSYEQYF.